This entry lists 31 T cell receptor beta chains sequenced from one sample in a study of blood T cell repertoires in COVID-19. Assay used: immunoSEQ multiplex PCR; TCRdb lists only in-frame clones, some missing. This sample has 80,000 or so clones, with roughly 80% found just once. The sample consisted of peripheral blood. All receptors derive from an elderly woman with acute or convalescent COVID-19.

V gene TRBV6-1 combines with J gene TRBJ1-2; D is undetermined. CDR3 length: 13 amino acids. The V gene's germline CDR1 is MNHNS and CDR2 SASEGT. V dropped 0 bases and J dropped 10 bases, with 12 bases sitting between them. The CDR3 nucleotides are TGTGCCAGCAGTGAAGCCCAGGCGGGGTCCTACACCTTC. Translation: CASSEAQAGSYTF.

For the CDR3, the DNA is TGTGCCAGCAGCCGGGTCCCTGGGGCCAACGTCCTGACTTTC. This codes for CASSRVPGANVLTF. This chain uses TRBV7-3 with TRBJ2-6; unclear D gene. The CDR3 totals 14 residues. Germline loops: CDR1 SGHTA, CDR2 FQGTGA. The V and J ends lost 5 bases and 2 bases respectively, with 7 bases between them.

This rearrangement joins TRBV7-8 to TRBJ1-2, with unresolved D. The CDR3 sequence is 13 residues long. Germline V CDR1 and CDR2: SGHVS, FQNEAQ. V was shortened by 5 bases and J by 4 bases, with 11 bases between the two germline ends. Here the CDR3 reads CASSHTPLYGYTF. The CDR3 region has the DNA TGTGCCAGCAGCCATACTCCACTCTATGGCTACACCTTC.

The rearrangement joins TRBV27 to TRBJ1-6; D gene ambiguous. The germline gives CDR1 MNHEY, CDR2 SMNVEV (reference sequence). Between the trimmed V and J ends, which lost 5 bases and 4 bases, there was a span of 6 bases. This CDR3 spans 13 amino acids. The CDR3 reads CASSREYNSPLHF. The CDR3 DNA follows: TGTGCCAGCAGTCGGGAGTATAATTCACCCCTCCACTTT.

V is TRBV3-1 (or the pseudogene TRBV3-2) and J is TRBJ1-1; tentatively, D is TRBD1 (6 bases). Per the germline V gene, CDR1 is LGHDT and CDR2 is YNNKEL (reference sequence). Trimming left V 3 bases short and J 4 bases short, with 12 bases between. There are 14 residues in the CDR3. CDR3 in amino acids: CASSQGNRATEAFF. CDR3 DNA sequence: TGTGCCAGCAGCCAGGGCAACAGGGCCACTGAAGCTTTCTTT.

V is TRBV7-9 and J is TRBJ1-6; 7 bases agree with TRBD1. Germline CDR1 reads SEHNR; CDR2 reads FQNEAQ (reference sequence). CDR3 size: 16 residues. The V segment lost 5 bases and the J segment 5 bases; nucleotides outside the gene matches: 9. The CDR3 is CASSPQGEENNSPLHF. CDR3 nucleotides: TGTGCCAGCAGCCCCCAGGGGGAAGAAAATAATTCACCCCTCCACTTT.

This clone was counted a few times. V is TRBV5-1 and J is TRBJ1-1; TRBD1 aligns across 7 bases. The junction had 4 bases not matched to a gene; V was cut back by 4 bases and J by 1 base. Looked up from germline, CDR1 is SGHRS and CDR2 is YFSETQ. The CDR3 contains 14 residues. The CDR3 DNA sequence: TGCGCCAGCAGCCCCGGGACAGCGAACACTGAAGCTTTCTTT. It specifies CASSPGTANTEAFF.

The chain has TRBV7-6 and TRBJ2-3; TRBD2 is a possible D gene (6 bases). From germline, CDR1 is SGHVS and CDR2 FNYEAQ. The CDR3 loop spans 19 amino acids. Trimming stripped 1 base from V and 1 base from J, with 21 bases between. CDR3 region: CASSLEPPGVYSGTDTQYF. The DNA of the CDR3 is TGTGCCAGCAGCTTAGAGCCTCCGGGGGTTTATTCAGGCACAGATACGCAGTATTTT. The full variable domain, with the rest looked up from reference TRBV7-6 and TRBJ2-3, is GAGVSQSPRYKVTKRGQDVALRCDPISGHVSLYWYRQALGQGPEFLTYFNYEAQQDKSGLPNDRFSAERPEGSISTLTIQRTEQRDSAMYRCASSLEPPGVYSGTDTQYFGPGTRLTVL.

The chain couples TRBV2 to TRBJ1-4, with 9 bases matching TRBD1. Germline values: CDR1 SNHLY, CDR2 FYNNEI. The CDR3 has 18 amino acids. J lost 1 base, V lost 4 bases, and 10 bases had no gene match. CDR3 loop: CASSGTGTGSGTNEKLFF. The CDR3 bases are TGTGCCAGCAGTGGCACCGGGACAGGGTCGGGAACTAATGAAAAACTGTTTTTT.

The chain links TRBV24-1 to TRBJ2-2; 8 bases match TRBD2. V lost 6 bases, J lost 5 bases, and 7 bases stayed unmatched. The CDR3 sequence is 15 residues long. Looked up from germline, CDR1 is KGHDR and CDR2 is SFDVKD. This CDR3 is CATSSGGGRTGELFF. CDR3 DNA: TGTGCCACCAGTAGCGGGGGAGGAAGGACCGGGGAGCTGTTTTTT.

The genes are TRBV6-5 and TRBJ1-1; D remains ambiguous. CDR3 size: 13 residues. Germline assignment: CDR1 MNHEY and CDR2 SVGAGI. V was trimmed by 4 bases and J by 1 base, leaving 7 bases between them. CDR3 loop: CASSSPWNTEAFF. In DNA form, the CDR3 reads TGTGCCAGCAGTTCCCCCTGGAACACTGAAGCTTTCTTT.

This clone was seen a single time. The chain is built from TRBV7-9 and TRBJ2-1; D is possibly TRBD2 (5 bases). V gave up 5 bases and J gave up 0 bases, with 11 bases separating them. This CDR3 contains 15 residues. The germline V gene has CDR1 SEHNR and CDR2 FQNEAQ (reference sequence). CDR3 residues: CASSPRAGSYNEQFF. CDR3 coding DNA: TGTGCCAGCAGCCCGAGGGCGGGCTCCTACAATGAGCAGTTCTTC.

This chain links TRBV3-1 (or the pseudogene TRBV3-2) with TRBJ2-2; D is perhaps TRBD1 (5 bases). V lost 1 base to trimming and J lost 4 bases, with 10 bases between them. Germline-derived CDR1 and CDR2 are LGHDT and YNNKEL (reference sequence). CDR3 size: 15 residues. As DNA, the CDR3 is TGTGCCAGCAGCCAAGGAAGGGGTCGCACCGGGGAGCTGTTTTTT. Encoded protein: CASSQGRGRTGELFF.

The rearrangement uses TRBV24-1 and TRBJ2-2; 7 bases align to TRBD1. CDR3 length: 15 amino acids. V shed 3 bases, J shed 4 bases, and the junction held 4 bases outside the gene matches. Germline loops: CDR1 KGHDR, CDR2 SFDVKD. The CDR3 region has the DNA TGTGCCACCAGTGATCCAAGGGGGCCCACCGGGGAGCTGTTTTTT. It yields the protein CATSDPRGPTGELFF.

This rearrangement joins TRBV18 to TRBJ2-3, with TRBD1 identical over 10 bases. CDR1 KGHSH and CDR2 LQKENI come from the germline V gene. Trimming took 8 bases from V and 1 from J; bases not matched to a gene: 0. This CDR3 contains 13 residues. The CDR3 reads CASGTGGTDTQYF. CDR3 bases: TGTGCCAGCGGGACAGGGGGCACAGATACGCAGTATTTT. The full variable domain, rest sourced from reference TRBV18 and TRBJ2-3, is NAGVMQNPRHLVRRRGQEARLRCSPMKGHSHVYWYRQLPEEGLKFMVYLQKENIIDESGMPKERFSAEFPKEGPSILRIQQVVRGDSAAYFCASGTGGTDTQYFGPGTRLTVL.

The chain couples TRBV24-1 to TRBJ2-3; the match to TRBD1 covers 8 bases. Unmatched junction bases numbered 6, after V lost 3 bases and J lost 8 bases. The CDR3 extends over 14 amino acids. The germline gives CDR1 KGHDR, CDR2 SFDVKD. The DNA of the CDR3 is TGTGCCACCAGTGATCAGGGGGCTTCGGGTACGCAGTATTTT. Translating it yields CATSDQGASGTQYF.

The V gene is TRBV3-1 (or the pseudogene TRBV3-2), the J gene TRBJ1-6; weak D call: TRBD1 (5 bases). V lost 4 bases and J lost 6, with 16 bases in between. The CDR3 length is 16 residues. In germline, CDR1 is LGHDT, CDR2 YNNKEL (reference sequence). As DNA, the CDR3 is TGTGCCAGCAGCCCCCCCTCAGGGTTTAGTAATTCACCCCTCCACTTT. Protein product: CASSPPSGFSNSPLHF.

The chain couples TRBV27 to TRBJ2-6, with TRBD2 identical over 7 bases. Germline-derived CDR1 and CDR2 are MNHEY and SMNVEV (reference sequence). The CDR3 loop spans 18 amino acids. Trimming cost V 4 bases and J 4 bases; bases outside gene matches: 13. The CDR3 sequence is CASSWEGKPWGGANVLTF. Written as DNA, the CDR3 is TGTGCCAGCAGTTGGGAGGGCAAGCCATGGGGGGGGGCCAACGTCCTGACTTTC.

This clone was observed a few times. This chain joins TRBV4-3 and TRBJ1-6; the D gene is possibly TRBD1 (6 bases). V was shortened by 2 bases and J by 5 bases, with 16 bases between the two germline ends. The CDR3 spans 17 residues. Germline CDR1 and CDR2: LGHNA and YSLEER. The CDR3 sequence: CASSQRSGGSNNSPLHF. The CDR3 coding sequence is TGCGCCAGCAGCCAACGAAGTGGGGGCTCGAATAATTCACCCCTCCACTTT.

J is TRBJ1-2 and V is TRBV6-1; perhaps TRBD1 as D (5 bases). The germline gives CDR1 MNHNS, CDR2 SASEGT. The CDR3 runs to 12 residues. The germline V and J ends were trimmed by 0 bases and 6 bases, with 5 bases remaining between them. Written as DNA, the CDR3 is TGTGCCAGCAGTGAAGCGGGGCATGGCTACACCTTC. It specifies CASSEAGHGYTF.

The rearrangement uses TRBV27 and TRBJ2-7; D possibly corresponds to TRBD2 (6 bases). Trimming took off 5 bases at V and 2 bases at J, with 16 bases between the two ends. Germline V lookup: CDR1 MNHEY, CDR2 SMNVEV (reference sequence). The CDR3 is 15 amino acids. CDR3 coding DNA: TGTGCCAGCAGTAGAACGGGGCGGGAAGCCTACGAGCAGTACTTC. This gives the protein CASSRTGREAYEQYF.

This chain connects TRBV3-1 (or the pseudogene TRBV3-2) to TRBJ2-1, with TRBD1 matching 9 bases. Germline V gene lookup returns CDR1 LGHDT and CDR2 YNNKEL (reference sequence). CDR3 length: 11 residues. V lost 6 bases, J lost 16 bases, and 7 bases stayed unmatched. CDR3 DNA: TGTGCCAGCAGACAACAGGGGGCAAGCTTCTTC. It encodes CASRQQGASFF.

The gene calls are TRBV4-1 and TRBJ1-1; tentative D call: TRBD1 (6 bases). Germline V gene lookup returns CDR1 MGHRA and CDR2 YSYEKL. The CDR3 runs 14 residues. Deletions cut 1 base from V and 6 bases from J, with 12 bases between. The DNA of the CDR3 is TGCGCCAGCAGCCAAGTTAACAGGGTCCCTGAAGCTTTCTTT. Translated: CASSQVNRVPEAFF.

The CDR3 nucleotides are TGTGCCAGCCGGGGGGGTGGCAATCAGCCCCAGCATTTT. It codes for CASRGGGNQPQHF. The chain has TRBV6-5 and TRBJ1-5; perhaps TRBD1 as D (5 bases). The CDR3 sequence is 13 residues long. In germline, CDR1 is MNHEY, CDR2 SVGAGI. Deletions cut 8 bases from V and 2 bases from J, with 10 bases between.

The chain links TRBV7-2 to TRBJ2-3; 7 bases map to TRBD2. CDR3 size: 14 residues. Germline assignment: CDR1 SGHTA and CDR2 FQGNSA. V lost 5 bases to trimming and J lost 2 bases; unmatched junction nucleotides: 4. In DNA, the CDR3 is TGTGCCAGCAGCCTCGGGGGGAACACAGATACGCAGTATTTT. As protein: CASSLGGNTDTQYF.

The V and J genes are TRBV2 and TRBJ1-6; 8 bases map to TRBD1. Germline V gene lookup returns CDR1 SNHLY and CDR2 FYNNEI. This CDR3 is 13 amino acids long. The V segment lost 9 bases and the J segment 10 bases; nucleotides outside the gene matches: 8. The CDR3 DNA reads as TGTGCCAGTACAGGGGGATGGAGCTCACCCCTCCACTTT. Protein product: CASTGGWSSPLHF.

The V gene is TRBV3-1 (or the pseudogene TRBV3-2), the J gene TRBJ2-7, with 7 nucleotides matching TRBD1. The length of the CDR3 is 17 residues. Germline V CDR1 and CDR2: LGHDT, YNNKEL (reference sequence). V was pared by 2 bases and J by 3 bases, with 13 bases of the junction left unmatched. The CDR3 is CASSQFTGVRFDYEQYF. In DNA form, the CDR3 reads TGTGCCAGCAGCCAATTTACAGGGGTACGGTTCGACTACGAGCAGTACTTC.

The chain uses TRBV7-8 and TRBJ2-3, with TRBD1 matching 9 bases. Germline loops: CDR1 SGHVS, CDR2 FQNEAQ. J was trimmed by 4 bases and V by 5 bases; bases with no gene match: 4. The CDR3 is 14 residues long. CDR3 sequence (DNA): TGTGCCAGCAGCCCCAGGGACAGGGCAGATACGCAGTATTTT. It is translated as CASSPRDRADTQYF. The entire variable domain, with the rest obtained from reference TRBV7-8 and TRBJ2-3, is as follows: GAGVSQSPRYKVAKRGQDVALRCDPISGHVSLFWYQQALGQGPEFLTYFQNEAQLDKSGLPSDRFFAERPEGSVSTLKIQRTQQEDSAVYLCASSPRDRADTQYFGPGTRLTVL.

This chain uses TRBV6-2 or TRBV6-3 with TRBJ1-5, with D perhaps matching TRBD1 (5 bases). The length of the CDR3 is 15 residues. Germline values: CDR1 MNHEY, CDR2 SVGEGT. The germline V and J ends were trimmed by 5 bases and 2 bases, with 13 bases remaining between them. The CDR3 DNA reads TGTGCCAGCAGTGACGGGGGGGTTGGCAATCAGCCCCAGCATTTT. Amino acids: CASSDGGVGNQPQHF.

The rearrangement links TRBV7-9 to TRBJ1-4; the match to TRBD1 covers 10 bases. V lost 6 bases and J lost 3; bases outside the gene matches: 4. This CDR3 region has 15 residues. The V gene's germline CDR1 is SEHNR and CDR2 FQNEAQ (reference sequence). CDR3 region: CASRFGTGANEKLFF. The CDR3, as DNA: TGTGCCAGCAGATTTGGGACAGGGGCTAATGAAAAACTGTTTTTT.

The chain is built from TRBV5-4 and TRBJ2-5, with a tentative D call TRBD2 (5 bases). This CDR3 comprises 14 residues. The ends were cut back, 3 bases at V and 0 bases at J, with 9 bases in the middle. In germline, CDR1 is SGHNT, CDR2 YYREEE (reference sequence). CDR3 DNA sequence: TGTGCCAGCAGCTCGGGGAAGTACCAAGAGACCCAGTACTTC. Its translation: CASSSGKYQETQYF.